The present TCR beta chain was sequenced within a study of OX40 agonist ivuxolimab in advanced cancers. Study summary: The group had a mean age of around 60 years, ranged from about 20 to 79, and was approximately 81% male. Treatment received earlier with anti-PD-1, anti-PD-L1 or anti-CTLA-4 agents was allowed, and less than 45% had some. Partial responses were achieved by three patients, of whom one had hepatocellular carcinoma and two had cutaneous melanoma.

Regarding this clone: Antigen specificity is unknown.

Study-level findings and limits: Among expanded peripheral T cells, antigen specificity went undetermined.

V lost 0 bases to trimming and J lost 6 bases, with 19 bases between them. In germline, CDR1 is ENHRY, CDR2 SYGVKD. The CDR3 length is 17 residues. This table comes from immunoSEQ multiplex PCR, and its TCRdb copy is limited to in-frame clones, with some not included. The sample holds around 90,000 clones, 75% to 90% seen once. The sample was CD4+ or CD8+ T cells sorted from blood, taken in a trial of the OX40 agonist ivuxolimab. The chain joins TRBV10-3 to TRBJ2-3; D possibly corresponds to TRBD2 (6 bases). The origin of this receptor is an adult with an advanced solid tumor such as melanoma, head and neck, liver or kidney cancer. The CDR3 region is CAISESLWGGKSDTQYF. The CDR3 region has the DNA TGTGCCATCAGTGAGTCCCTATGGGGCGGGAAGTCGGATACGCAGTATTTT.